This passage covers 11 T cell receptor beta chains from one sample sequenced in a study of T cells after yellow fever vaccination. TCRdb re-called the 5' RACE reads with MiXCR, one entry per CDR3 protein. The data show just over 250,000 distinct CDR3 sequences, with approximately 5.2% seen just once and approximately 3.5% held by the top ten. Source: CD4+ T cells sorted from PBMCs, taken on the day of the yellow fever booster vaccination. The receptors originated from a young man who received the YFV17D yellow fever vaccine.

V is TRBV5-1 and J is TRBJ2-1; D perhaps matches TRBD1 (6 bases). Germline CDR1 is SGHRS and CDR2 is YFSETQ. Trimming took off 6 bases at V and 0 bases at J, with 13 bases between the two ends. The CDR3 runs to 15 residues. This CDR3 reads CASNSQGYSYNEQFF. The CDR3 coding sequence is TGCGCCAGCAACAGTCAGGGGTACTCCTACAATGAGCAGTTCTTC.

The chain carries TRBV20-1 and TRBJ1-4; tentative D call: TRBD1 (6 bases). Trimming removed 6 bases at V and 0 bases at J, with 11 bases between. CDR3 length equals 14 residues. Germline lookup yields CDR1 DFQATT and CDR2 SNEGSKA (reference sequence). CDR3 sequence (DNA): TGCAGTGCGGGGAGGACAGCAACTAATGAAAAACTGTTTTTT. Its protein product is CSAGRTATNEKLFF.

CDR3 DNA: TGTGCCAGCAGCCATGAAAGCAGGGGACAAAACACCATATATTTT. The encoded protein is CASSHESRGQNTIYF. The chain is built from TRBV4-2 and TRBJ1-3, with a tentative D call TRBD1 (6 bases). The CDR3 is 15 amino acids. Germline V gives CDR1 LGHNA, CDR2 YNFKEQ. Trimming removed 3 bases from V and 6 bases from J, with 15 bases in between.

This clonotype was recorded at least ten times. The chain combines TRBV7-8 with TRBJ1-5; no firm D call. The CDR3 consists of 15 residues. Germline V CDR1 and CDR2: SGHVS, FQNEAQ. V shed 2 bases and J shed 0 bases, with 8 bases lying between them. The CDR3 DNA reads TGTGCCAGCAGCTTATCCCTCTATAGCAATCAGCCCCAGCATTTT. Encoded protein: CASSLSLYSNQPQHF.

As concerns this clonotype: A read error is possible here, since a much larger clone lies one base away. Because the CDR3's place on the DNA is in doubt, the DNA is left out and the CDR3 is given as listed by TCRdb. V and J are TRBV5-1 and TRBJ1-1; the tabulated D call, TRBD1, remains unverified against the DNA. Inclusive of both ends, the CDR3 amounts to 15 amino acids. Germline V lookup: CDR1 SGHRS, CDR2 YFSETQ. The CDR3 protein is CASSLVGRGATEALF.

This clonotype was observed a few times. The genes are TRBV27 and TRBJ1-1; D is unresolved. Germline loops: CDR1 MNHEY, CDR2 SMNVEV (reference sequence). Between the trimmed V and J ends, which lost 7 bases and 3 bases, there was a span of 21 bases. The CDR3 runs 16 residues. The CDR3 sequence: CASKSVGMWVHTEAFF. In DNA form, the CDR3 reads TGTGCCAGCAAGTCCGTGGGTATGTGGGTCCACACTGAAGCTTTCTTT.

This clonotype was counted only a few times. The chain couples TRBV29-1 to TRBJ1-1, with a weak D call TRBD1 (5 bases). CDR1 is SQVTM and CDR2 is ANQGSEA in the germline V gene. CDR3 length equals 14 residues. V lost 6 bases and J lost 1, with 15 bases in between. CDR3 residues: CSVVPWGGNTEAFF. In DNA, the CDR3 is TGCAGCGTCGTCCCGTGGGGGGGGAACACTGAAGCTTTCTTT. The full variable domain, completed using reference TRBV29-1 and TRBJ1-1, is SAVISQKPSRDICQRGTSLTIQCQVDSQVTMMFWYRQQPGQSLTLIATANQGSEATYESGFVIDKFPISRPNLTFSTLTVSNMSPEDSSIYLCSVVPWGGNTEAFFGQGTRLTVV.

The V gene is TRBV6-2 or TRBV6-3, the J gene TRBJ2-6; 7 bases match TRBD1. V shed 6 bases and J 0 bases; nucleotides not matched to a gene: 11. Germline CDR1 MNHEY, CDR2 SVGEGT. The CDR3 consists of 18 residues. As DNA, the CDR3 is TGTGCCAGCAGGCCGACGGACAGGCCACACTCTGGGGCCAACGTCCTGACTTTC. The encoded protein is CASRPTDRPHSGANVLTF.

The V gene is TRBV6-5, the J gene TRBJ1-5; 7 bases are shared with TRBD1. V was pared by 4 bases and J by 2 bases, with 2 bases of the junction left unmatched. This CDR3 is built from 14 residues. Germline CDR1 and CDR2: MNHEY and SVGAGI. The DNA of the CDR3 is TGTGCCAGCAGTTGGGACAGACGCAATCAGCCCCAGCATTTT. Translating it yields CASSWDRRNQPQHF.

The sample holds many counts of this clonotype. The chain employs TRBV12-3 or TRBV12-4 and TRBJ2-1, with unresolved D. V was pared by 4 bases and J by 10 bases, with 5 bases between. This CDR3 comprises 10 residues. This chain's CDR3 is CASSSVEQFF. CDR3 bases: TGTGCCAGCAGTTCGGTAGAGCAGTTCTTC.

This clonotype was seen ten or more times. The chain joins TRBV28 to TRBJ1-1, with 7 bases aligning to TRBD1. The germline gives CDR1 MDHEN, CDR2 SYDVKM. The V and J ends lost 6 bases and 4 bases, in that order; junction bases with no gene match: 11. This CDR3 has 15 residues. CDR3 bases: TGTGCCAGCAGCTTAGGGGGCGCGGGGGGCACTGAAGCTTTCTTT. Protein: CASSLGGAGGTEAFF.